This T cell receptor beta chain was recovered during a study of T cells in Graves' hyperthyroidism and ophthalmopathy. This clonotype came up many times. This CDR3 has 14 amino acids. V was clipped by 6 bases and J by 3 bases; unmatched bases: 9. Germline CDR1 DFQATT, CDR2 SNEGSKA (reference sequence). Amplified TCR beta CDR3 regions came from RNA transcripts. TCR CDR3 regions were first amplified by RT-PCR with HTBI primers. TCRdb itself ran the multiplex PCR reads through MiXCR, one entry per CDR3 protein. Among 380,000 or so distinct CDR3 sequences listed, about 15% were seen once. The receptor's source is a woman aged 25 to 39 with Graves' hyperthyroidism. This chain uses TRBV20-1 with TRBJ2-7; the match to TRBD2 covers 9 bases. Sequencing used blood. The CDR3 DNA sequence: TGCAGTGCAACCCCTAGCGGGGACGACTACGAGCAGTACTTC. This codes for CSATPSGDDYEQYF.